This T cell receptor beta chain was recorded in a study of T cell repertoires in breast cancer. For the study at large: There were nine healthy control donors.

Worth noting for this clonotype: Its specificity is not known.

CDR1 SEHNR and CDR2 FQNEAQ come from the germline V gene (reference sequence). This CDR3 contains 14 residues. Trimming took 5 bases from V and 0 from J, leaving 7 bases between them. Paired alpha-beta TCRs of CD8+ T cells were analyzed by expanded emulsion RT-PCR. Positively selected CD8+ T cells rested overnight with about 10 IU/mL IL-2 before emulsion RT-PCR. Study results and limitations: Discarding singleton TCRs may have missed genuine antitumor clones.

During the second nested PCR, blocking oligonucleotides suppressed genes that were not paired. Each emulsion RT-PCR held roughly 4,500-270,000 T cells with C-region, Stepout and V-region primers. TCRdb passed the emulsion pairing reads through MiXCR, listing each CDR3 protein once. The table lists 110 to 150 distinct CDR3 sequences, 46% of them singletons, with about 99.9% in the top ten. Sequences were obtained from CD8+ T cells. The sequence was obtained from a pool of human donors with breast cancer or a healthy control (not recorded which). This chain joins TRBV7-9 and TRBJ2-2; D call uncertain. CDR3 region: CASSPRANTGELFF. In nucleotides, the CDR3 is TGTGCCAGCAGCCCACGGGCGAACACCGGGGAGCTGTTTTTT. Complete variable domain (other parts from reference TRBV7-9 and TRBJ2-2): DTGVSQNPRHKITKRGQNVTFRCDPISEHNRLYWYRQTLGQGPEFLTYFQNEAQLEKSRLLSDRFSAERPKGSFSTLEIQRTEQGDSAMYLCASSPRANTGELFFGEGSRLTVL.